This T cell receptor (beta chain) stems from a study of a mutant IDH1 vaccine in newly diagnosed glioma. The sample holds a few counts of this clone. Its antigen is not identified. The protocol was immunoSEQ multiplex PCR, while the TCRdb copy is restricted to in-frame clones and leaves out a portion. The sample has 60,000 or so clones; roughly 82% are singletons. Documented time point: week 5, during vaccination. The investigators gave 300 ug of mutant IDH1 20-mer peptide in each vaccine dose, together with topical imiquimod. The specimen comprised PBMCs, sampled from a glioma patient whose treatment included an IDH1 peptide vaccine. The sequence derives from a woman younger than 35 with glioma. Some clones in this sample may be carry-over from other donors' samples.

CDR3 amino acids: CASSEFYGGESSGANVLTF. The CDR3 DNA is TGTGCCAGCAGTGAATTCTACGGGGGCGAGAGCTCTGGGGCCAACGTCCTGACTTTC. V is TRBV2 and J is TRBJ2-6; either TRBD1 or TRBD2 may fit D (6 bases each). Looked up from germline, CDR1 is SNHLY and CDR2 is FYNNEI. This CDR3 is built from 19 residues. Trimming left V 2 bases short and J 0 bases short, with 17 bases between.